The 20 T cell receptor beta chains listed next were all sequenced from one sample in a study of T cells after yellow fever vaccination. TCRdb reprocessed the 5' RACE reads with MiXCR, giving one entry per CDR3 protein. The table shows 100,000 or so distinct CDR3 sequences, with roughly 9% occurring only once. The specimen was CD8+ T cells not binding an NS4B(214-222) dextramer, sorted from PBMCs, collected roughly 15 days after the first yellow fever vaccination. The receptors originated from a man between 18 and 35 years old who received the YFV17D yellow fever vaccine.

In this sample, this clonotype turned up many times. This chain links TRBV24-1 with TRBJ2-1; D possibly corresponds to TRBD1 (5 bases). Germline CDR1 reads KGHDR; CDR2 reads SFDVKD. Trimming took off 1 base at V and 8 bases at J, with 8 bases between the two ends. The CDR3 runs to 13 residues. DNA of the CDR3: TGTGCCACCAGTGATTTTATGGGGCATGAGCAGTTCTTC. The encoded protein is CATSDFMGHEQFF.

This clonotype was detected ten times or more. The CDR3 coding sequence is TGTGCCAGCAGCTTGAGCGGGGGGATACGAGATACGCAGTATTTT. This codes for CASSLSGGIRDTQYF. The chain joins TRBV7-8 to TRBJ2-3; 9 positions match TRBD2. The CDR3 spans 15 residues. CDR1 is SGHVS and CDR2 is FQNEAQ in the germline V gene. With 3 bases clipped from V and 5 bases from J, the junction kept 6 bases outside the gene matches.

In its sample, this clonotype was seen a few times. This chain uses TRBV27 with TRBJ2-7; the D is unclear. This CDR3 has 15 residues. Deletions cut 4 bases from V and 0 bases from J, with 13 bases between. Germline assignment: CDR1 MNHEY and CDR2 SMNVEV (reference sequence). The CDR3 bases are TGTGCCAGCAGTTCAGCCAGCCTTAGCTCCTACGAGCAGTACTTC. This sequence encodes CASSSASLSSYEQYF.

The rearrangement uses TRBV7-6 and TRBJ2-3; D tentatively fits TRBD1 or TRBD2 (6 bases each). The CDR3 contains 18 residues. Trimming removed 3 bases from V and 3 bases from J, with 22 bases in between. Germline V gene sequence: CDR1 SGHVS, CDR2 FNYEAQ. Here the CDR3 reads CASSFTWSMGGGTDTQYF. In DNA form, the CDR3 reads TGTGCCAGCAGCTTTACCTGGTCGATGGGGGGCGGAACAGATACGCAGTATTTT. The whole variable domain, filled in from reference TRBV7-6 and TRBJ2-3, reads GAGVSQSPRYKVTKRGQDVALRCDPISGHVSLYWYRQALGQGPEFLTYFNYEAQQDKSGLPNDRFSAERPEGSISTLTIQRTEQRDSAMYRCASSFTWSMGGGTDTQYFGPGTRLTVL.

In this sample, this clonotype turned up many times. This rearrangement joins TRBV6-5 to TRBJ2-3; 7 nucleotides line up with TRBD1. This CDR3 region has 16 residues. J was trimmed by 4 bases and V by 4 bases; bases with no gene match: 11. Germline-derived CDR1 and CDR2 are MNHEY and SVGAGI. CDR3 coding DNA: TGTGCCAGCAGTTTAACCCTACAGGGGTTGGCAGATACGCAGTATTTT. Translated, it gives CASSLTLQGLADTQYF.

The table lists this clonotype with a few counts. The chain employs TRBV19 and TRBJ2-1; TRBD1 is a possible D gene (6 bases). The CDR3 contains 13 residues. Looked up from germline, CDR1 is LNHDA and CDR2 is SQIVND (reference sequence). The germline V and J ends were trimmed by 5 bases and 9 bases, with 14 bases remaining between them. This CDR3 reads CASSVTGLSEQFF. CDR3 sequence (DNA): TGTGCCAGTAGTGTCACAGGGTTAAGTGAGCAGTTCTTC. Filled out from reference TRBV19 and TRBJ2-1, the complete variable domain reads DGGITQSPKYLFRKEGQNVTLSCEQNLNHDAMYWYRQDPGQGLRLIYYSQIVNDFQKGDIAEGYSVSREKKESFPLTVTSAQKNPTAFYLCASSVTGLSEQFFGPGTRLTVL.

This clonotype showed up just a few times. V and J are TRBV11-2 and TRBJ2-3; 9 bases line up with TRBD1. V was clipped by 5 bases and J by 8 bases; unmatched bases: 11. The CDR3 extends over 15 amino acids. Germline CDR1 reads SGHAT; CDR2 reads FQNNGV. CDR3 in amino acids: CASSPLRDRVGTQYF. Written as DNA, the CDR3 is TGTGCCAGCAGCCCCCTCCGGGACAGGGTTGGTACGCAGTATTTT.

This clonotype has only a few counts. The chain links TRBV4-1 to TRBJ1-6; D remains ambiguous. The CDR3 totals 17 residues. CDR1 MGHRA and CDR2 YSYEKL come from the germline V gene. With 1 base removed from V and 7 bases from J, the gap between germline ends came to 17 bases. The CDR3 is CASSQVYPGGSNSPLHF. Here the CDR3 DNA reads TGCGCCAGCAGCCAAGTCTACCCGGGAGGGTCAAATTCACCCCTCCACTTT.

Here the CDR3 reads CASRFAGGDTQYF. CDR3 DNA sequence: TGTGCCAGCAGGTTTGCGGGGGGAGATACGCAGTATTTT. The V call is TRBV6-2 or TRBV6-3, the J call TRBJ2-3, with TRBD2 matching 8 bases. J gave up 5 bases and V 6 bases, and 4 bases lay outside the gene matches. Germline V gene lookup returns CDR1 MNHEY and CDR2 SVGEGT. CDR3 length: 13 amino acids.

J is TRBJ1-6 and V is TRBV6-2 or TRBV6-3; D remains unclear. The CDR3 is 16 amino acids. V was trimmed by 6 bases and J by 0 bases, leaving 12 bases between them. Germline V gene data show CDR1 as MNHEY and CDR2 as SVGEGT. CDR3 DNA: TGTGCCAGCAGCTCCTTTGGGCGCTCCTATAATTCACCCCTCCACTTT. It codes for CASSSFGRSYNSPLHF.

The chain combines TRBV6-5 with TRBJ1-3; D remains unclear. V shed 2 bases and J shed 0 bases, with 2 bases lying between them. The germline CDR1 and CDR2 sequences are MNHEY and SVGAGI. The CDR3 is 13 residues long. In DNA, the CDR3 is TGTGCCAGCAGTTACAGCTCTGGAAACACCATATATTTT. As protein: CASSYSSGNTIYF.

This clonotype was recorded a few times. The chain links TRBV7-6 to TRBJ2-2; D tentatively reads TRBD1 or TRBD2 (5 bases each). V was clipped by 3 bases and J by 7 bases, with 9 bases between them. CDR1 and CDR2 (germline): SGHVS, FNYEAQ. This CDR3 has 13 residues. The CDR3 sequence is CASSLGVIGELFF. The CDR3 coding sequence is TGTGCCAGCAGCTTGGGGGTTATCGGGGAGCTGTTTTTT.

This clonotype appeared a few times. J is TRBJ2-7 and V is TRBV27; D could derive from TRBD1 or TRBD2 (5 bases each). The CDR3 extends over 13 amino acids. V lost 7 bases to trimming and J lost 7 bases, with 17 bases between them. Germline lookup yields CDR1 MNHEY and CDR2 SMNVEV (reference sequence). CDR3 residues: CASTPGTPGEQYF. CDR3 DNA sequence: TGTGCCAGCACCCCCGGGACCCCGGGTGAGCAGTACTTC.

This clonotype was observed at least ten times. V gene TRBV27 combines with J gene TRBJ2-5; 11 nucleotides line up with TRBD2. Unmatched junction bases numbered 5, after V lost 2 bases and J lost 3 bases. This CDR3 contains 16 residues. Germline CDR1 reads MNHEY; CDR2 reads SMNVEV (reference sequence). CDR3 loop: CASSLIPSGGKETQYF. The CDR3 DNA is TGTGCCAGCAGTTTAATCCCTAGCGGGGGGAAAGAGACCCAGTACTTC.

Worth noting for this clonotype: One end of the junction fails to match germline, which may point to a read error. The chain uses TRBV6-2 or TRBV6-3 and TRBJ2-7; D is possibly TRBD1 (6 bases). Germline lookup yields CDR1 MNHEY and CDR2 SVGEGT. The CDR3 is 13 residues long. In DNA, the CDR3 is TGTGCCAGAAGTTACAACAGGGTAAGCGAGCAGTACTTC. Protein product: CARSYNRVSEQYF.

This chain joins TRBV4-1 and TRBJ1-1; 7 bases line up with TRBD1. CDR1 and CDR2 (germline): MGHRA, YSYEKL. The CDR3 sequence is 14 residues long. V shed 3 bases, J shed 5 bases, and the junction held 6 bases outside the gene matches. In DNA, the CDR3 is TGCGCCAGCAGCCACCCGGGACAGTCAACTGAAGCTTTCTTT. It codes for CASSHPGQSTEAFF.

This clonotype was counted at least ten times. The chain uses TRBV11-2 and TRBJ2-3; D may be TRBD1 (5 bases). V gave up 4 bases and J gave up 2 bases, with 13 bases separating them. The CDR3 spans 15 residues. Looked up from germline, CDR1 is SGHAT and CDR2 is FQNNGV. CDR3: CASSSIGHNTDTQYF. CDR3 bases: TGTGCCAGCAGCTCGATCGGACACAACACAGATACGCAGTATTTT.

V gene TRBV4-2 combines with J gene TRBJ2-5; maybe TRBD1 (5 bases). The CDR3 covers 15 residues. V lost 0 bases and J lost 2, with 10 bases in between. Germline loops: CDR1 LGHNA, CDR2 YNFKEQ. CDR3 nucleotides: TGTGCCAGCAGCCAAGAGGCAGGGCGGCAAGAGACCCAGTACTTC. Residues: CASSQEAGRQETQYF.

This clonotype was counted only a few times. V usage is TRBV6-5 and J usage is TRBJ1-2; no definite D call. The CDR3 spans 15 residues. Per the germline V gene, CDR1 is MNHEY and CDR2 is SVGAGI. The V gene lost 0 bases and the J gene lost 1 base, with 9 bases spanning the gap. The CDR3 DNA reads TGTGCCAGCAGTTACTCGATGCCCTTTAACTATGGCTACACCTTC. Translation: CASSYSMPFNYGYTF.

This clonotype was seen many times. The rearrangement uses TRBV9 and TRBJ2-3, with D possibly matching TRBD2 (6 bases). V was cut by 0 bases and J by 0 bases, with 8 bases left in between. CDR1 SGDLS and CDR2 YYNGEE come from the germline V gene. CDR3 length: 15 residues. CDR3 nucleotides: TGTGCCAGCAGCGTAGGGCTAGCGAGCACAGATACGCAGTATTTT. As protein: CASSVGLASTDTQYF. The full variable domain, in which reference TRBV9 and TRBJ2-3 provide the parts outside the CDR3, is DSGVTQTPKHLITATGQRVTLRCSPRSGDLSVYWYQQSLDQGLQFLIQYYNGEERAKGNILERFSAQQFPDLHSELNLSSLELGDSALYFCASSVGLASTDTQYFGPGTRLTVL.